A selection of T cell receptor beta chains follows, all from one sample in a study of cytomegalovirus exposure and HLA in healthy donors. The repertoire was sequenced with immunoSEQ multiplex PCR; TCRdb's copy has only in-frame clones and lacks some. This repertoire shows about 180,000 clones, 70% to 85% found once; its top ten account for 1% to 1.5%. The sample taken for sequencing was PBMCs. The origin of the receptors is a girl under 10 years old in good health and CMV-seropositive. The CDR3 runs from the conserved cysteine through the conserved F or W. A D gene is named only where the DNA matches it firmly. Only part of the rows carry a size: once, few, many, or a class if the clone is expanded.

CDR3 protein: CASSGILKAYQPQHF
CDR3 DNA: TGTGCCAGCAGCGGGATCCTAAAAGCTTATCAGCCCCAGCATTTT
J gene: TRBJ1-5
V gene: TRBV28
clone size: NA
D gene: NA

CDR3 protein: CASSVGGLAGTQETQYF
CDR3 DNA: TGTGCCAGCAGCGTGGGAGGGCTAGCGGGGACACAAGAGACCCAGTACTTC
J gene: TRBJ2-5
V gene: TRBV9
clone size: NA
D gene: TRBD2

CDR3 protein: CAWSVRGQRYNEQFF
CDR3 DNA: TGTGCCTGGAGTGTAAGGGGACAGCGGTACAATGAGCAGTTCTTC
J gene: TRBJ2-1
V gene: TRBV30
clone size: NA
D gene: TRBD1

CDR3 protein: CAWRRLAGQAAFLYGYTF
CDR3 DNA: TGTGCCTGGAGACGCCTAGCCGGACAGGCTGCTTTTCTCTATGGCTACACCTTC
J gene: TRBJ1-2
V gene: TRBV30
clone size: NA
D gene: TRBD1

CDR3 protein: CASSQNRGNTGELFF
CDR3 DNA: TGTGCCAGCTCGCAGAACAGGGGGAACACCGGGGAGCTGTTTTTT
J gene: TRBJ2-2
V gene: TRBV18
clone size: NA
D gene: TRBD1

CDR3 protein: CASSLRDTANTEAFF
CDR3 DNA: TGTGCCAGCAGCCTCCGAGACACCGCTAACACTGAAGCTTTCTTT
J gene: TRBJ1-1
V gene: TRBV7-2
clone size: NA
D gene: NA

CDR3 protein: CASRRTNNNYGYTF
CDR3 DNA: TGTGCCAGTAGGAGGACAAACAATAACTATGGCTACACCTTC
J gene: TRBJ1-2
V gene: TRBV19
clone size: NA
D gene: NA

CDR3 protein: CASSSLKGTDNTGELFF
CDR3 DNA: TGCGCCAGCAGCTCTCTGAAAGGGACAGATAACACCGGGGAGCTGTTTTTT
J gene: TRBJ2-2
V gene: TRBV5-1
clone size: NA
D gene: TRBD1

CDR3 protein: CASRSDSSLGAFF
CDR3 DNA: TGTGCCAGCAGATCCGACAGTAGCCTAGGAGCTTTCTTT
J gene: TRBJ1-1
V gene: TRBV6-5
clone size: NA
D gene: NA

CDR3 protein: CASSIQGFAEAFF
CDR3 DNA: TGTGCCAGTAGTATTCAGGGGTTCGCTGAAGCTTTCTTT
J gene: TRBJ1-1
V gene: TRBV19
clone size: NA
D gene: NA

CDR3 protein: CSVAKGGRDQPQHF
CDR3 DNA: TGCAGCGTTGCCAAGGGAGGTCGGGATCAGCCCCAGCATTTT
J gene: TRBJ1-5
V gene: TRBV29-1
clone size: few
D gene: NA

CDR3 protein: CASSLVVSRGGSREQFF
CDR3 DNA: TGTGCCAGCAGCTTAGTTGTCTCTCGCGGGGGGTCGAGGGAGCAGTTCTTC
J gene: TRBJ2-1
V gene: TRBV11-3
clone size: NA
D gene: TRBD2

CDR3 protein: CASSQDPGSDTEAFF
CDR3 DNA: TGCGCCAGCAGCCAAGATCCCGGTTCGGACACTGAAGCTTTCTTT
J gene: TRBJ1-1
V gene: TRBV4-1
clone size: NA
D gene: NA

CDR3 protein: CSVVSVQGEFAGELFF
CDR3 DNA: TGCAGCGTTGTCTCGGTACAGGGAGAATTTGCCGGGGAGCTGTTTTTT
J gene: TRBJ2-2
V gene: TRBV29-1
clone size: NA
D gene: NA

CDR3 protein: CSVQTGGPNYGYTF
CDR3 DNA: TGCAGCGTACAAACGGGGGGGCCCAACTATGGCTACACCTTC
J gene: TRBJ1-2
V gene: TRBV29-1
clone size: NA
D gene: NA

CDR3 protein: CASSPRSGEQYF
CDR3 DNA: TGTGCCAGCAGCCCTCGGTCGGGTGAGCAGTACTTC
J gene: TRBJ2-7
V gene: TRBV6-5
clone size: few
D gene: NA

CDR3 protein: CAISEGLAGGRTYEQYF
CDR3 DNA: TGTGCCATCAGTGAGGGGCTAGCGGGGGGCCGAACCTACGAGCAGTACTTC
J gene: TRBJ2-7
V gene: TRBV10-3
clone size: NA
D gene: TRBD2

CDR3 protein: CASSATDAHTEAFF
CDR3 DNA: TGCGCCAGCAGTGCGACAGATGCTCACACTGAAGCTTTCTTT
J gene: TRBJ1-1
V gene: TRBV10-2
clone size: NA
D gene: NA

CDR3 protein: CASSLAGSATNEKLFF
CDR3 DNA: TGCGCCAGCAGCCTTGCGGGTTCTGCGACTAATGAAAAACTGTTTTTT
J gene: TRBJ1-4
V gene: TRBV5-1
clone size: once
D gene: NA

CDR3 protein: CSFFGPAGQETQYF
CDR3 DNA: TGCAGCTTTTTCGGCCCAGCGGGACAAGAGACCCAGTACTTC
J gene: TRBJ2-5
V gene: TRBV29-1
clone size: few
D gene: TRBD2

CDR3 protein: CASSLRGGNQPQHF
CDR3 DNA: TGTGCCAGCAGTTTAAGGGGTGGAAATCAGCCCCAGCATTTT
J gene: TRBJ1-5
V gene: TRBV27
clone size: NA
D gene: NA

CDR3 protein: CASSRLGGYSGNTIYF
CDR3 DNA: TGTGCCAGCAGTCGCCTCGGGGGTTACTCTGGAAACACCATATATTTT
J gene: TRBJ1-3
V gene: TRBV9
clone size: NA
D gene: NA

CDR3 protein: CASSTGGGQDTGELFF
CDR3 DNA: TGCGCCAGCAGCACCGGGGGGGGGCAGGACACCGGGGAGCTGTTTTTT
J gene: TRBJ2-2
V gene: TRBV5-1
clone size: NA
D gene: TRBD2

CDR3 protein: CASSIHVGTGINYGYTF
CDR3 DNA: TGTGCCAGTAGTATACATGTTGGGACAGGGATTAACTATGGCTACACCTTC
J gene: TRBJ1-2
V gene: TRBV19
clone size: NA
D gene: TRBD1

CDR3 protein: CASSFRDRTNEKLFF
CDR3 DNA: TGTGCCAGCAGCTTCCGGGACAGGACTAATGAAAAACTGTTTTTT
J gene: TRBJ1-4
V gene: TRBV13
clone size: NA
D gene: TRBD1

CDR3 protein: CAWSVPAGARRYNEQFF
CDR3 DNA: TGTGCCTGGAGTGTACCAGCGGGGGCTCGACGCTACAATGAGCAGTTCTTC
J gene: TRBJ2-1
V gene: TRBV30
clone size: NA
D gene: TRBD2

CDR3 protein: CASLGTSGGGTDTQYF
CDR3 DNA: TGTGCCAGCCTGGGGACTAGCGGGGGCGGGACAGATACGCAGTATTTT
J gene: TRBJ2-3
V gene: TRBV2
clone size: many
D gene: TRBD2

CDR3 protein: CASSSRNTGELFF
CDR3 DNA: TGTGCCAGCAGTTCTAGAAACACCGGGGAGCTGTTTTTT
J gene: TRBJ2-2
V gene: TRBV28
clone size: once
D gene: NA

CDR3 protein: CASSLGRERPTQYF
CDR3 DNA: TGCGCCAGCAGCTTGGGGCGGGAGAGGCCTACGCAGTATTTT
J gene: TRBJ2-3
V gene: TRBV5-1
clone size: NA
D gene: TRBD2

CDR3 protein: CASSGGQGTSEPQHF
CDR3 DNA: TGTGCCAGCAGTGGGGGACAGGGAACTAGTGAGCCCCAGCATTTT
J gene: TRBJ1-5
V gene: TRBV28
clone size: NA
D gene: TRBD1

CDR3 protein: CASSQQGQLNTEAFF
CDR3 DNA: TGCGCCAGCAGCCAGCAGGGACAGTTGAACACTGAAGCTTTCTTT
J gene: TRBJ1-1
V gene: TRBV4-1
clone size: NA
D gene: TRBD1

CDR3 protein: CASAKEGTQYF
CDR3 DNA: TGTGCCAGCGCAAAGGAGGGGACCCAGTACTTC
J gene: TRBJ2-5
V gene: TRBV28
clone size: NA
D gene: NA

CDR3 protein: CASWAGQGAHEQYF
CDR3 DNA: TGTGCCAGCTGGGCGGGACAGGGGGCCCACGAGCAGTACTTC
J gene: TRBJ2-7
V gene: TRBV6-6
clone size: NA
D gene: TRBD1

CDR3 protein: CASSILGADQPQHF
CDR3 DNA: TGTGCCAGTAGTATTCTAGGGGCAGATCAGCCCCAGCATTTT
J gene: TRBJ1-5
V gene: TRBV19
clone size: NA
D gene: NA

CDR3 protein: CASSQEFLRDSLNEQFF
CDR3 DNA: TGCGCCAGCAGCCAAGAATTCCTCCGGGACTCCCTCAATGAGCAGTTCTTC
J gene: TRBJ2-1
V gene: TRBV4-1
clone size: NA
D gene: NA

CDR3 protein: CASRQAINQPQHF
CDR3 DNA: TGCGCCAGTCGACAGGCCATTAATCAGCCCCAGCATTTT
J gene: TRBJ1-5
V gene: TRBV5-1
clone size: NA
D gene: NA

CDR3 protein: CASSLRRGRTDTQYF
CDR3 DNA: TGTGCCAGCAGTTTACGCAGGGGAAGGACAGATACGCAGTATTTT
J gene: TRBJ2-3
V gene: TRBV27
clone size: NA
D gene: NA

CDR3 protein: CASSEAGQDSYEQYF
CDR3 DNA: TGTGCCAGCAGTGAAGCGGGACAGGATTCCTACGAGCAGTACTTC
J gene: TRBJ2-7
V gene: TRBV2
clone size: NA
D gene: TRBD1

CDR3 protein: CAISESNGLGGYTF
CDR3 DNA: TGTGCCATCAGTGAGTCGAACGGGTTGGGTGGCTACACCTTC
J gene: TRBJ1-2
V gene: TRBV10-3
clone size: NA
D gene: NA

CDR3 protein: CASSPGDRDTEAFF
CDR3 DNA: TGTGCCAGCAGTCCCGGGGACAGAGACACTGAAGCTTTCTTT
J gene: TRBJ1-1
V gene: TRBV28
clone size: NA
D gene: TRBD1

CDR3 protein: CASSLSSRGPNYEQYF
CDR3 DNA: TGTGCCAGCAGCTTAAGCTCGCGGGGACCTAACTACGAGCAGTACTTC
J gene: TRBJ2-7
V gene: TRBV13
clone size: NA
D gene: NA

CDR3 protein: CASSQRGNTEAFF
CDR3 DNA: TGTGCCAGCAGCCAGCGAGGAAACACTGAAGCTTTCTTT
J gene: TRBJ1-1
V gene: TRBV5-6
clone size: few
D gene: NA

CDR3 protein: CASRGTSYTGELFF
CDR3 DNA: TGTGCCAGCAGGGGGACTAGCTACACCGGGGAGCTGTTTTTT
J gene: TRBJ2-2
V gene: TRBV2
clone size: NA
D gene: TRBD2

CDR3 protein: CASSPPQDLYEQYF
CDR3 DNA: TGTGCCAGCAGCCCTCCACAGGACCTTTACGAGCAGTACTTC
J gene: TRBJ2-7
V gene: TRBV7-8
clone size: NA
D gene: NA

CDR3 protein: CASGTQGAPYNEQFF
CDR3 DNA: TGCGCCAGCGGTACACAGGGGGCCCCCTACAATGAGCAGTTCTTC
J gene: TRBJ2-1
V gene: TRBV10-1
clone size: NA
D gene: TRBD1

CDR3 protein: CASSVAAGGDTDTQYF
CDR3 DNA: TGTGCCAGCAGCGTAGCGGCGGGGGGAGACACAGATACGCAGTATTTT
J gene: TRBJ2-3
V gene: TRBV9
clone size: NA
D gene: TRBD2

CDR3 protein: CASSLVQGPYNEQFF
CDR3 DNA: TGCGCCAGCAGCTTGGTACAGGGGCCGTACAATGAGCAGTTCTTC
J gene: TRBJ2-1
V gene: TRBV5-1
clone size: NA
D gene: TRBD1

CDR3 protein: CASKGVRVGYTF
CDR3 DNA: TGTGCCAGTAAAGGGGTTCGTGTTGGCTACACCTTC
J gene: TRBJ1-2
V gene: TRBV19
clone size: NA
D gene: NA

CDR3 protein: CASSQVQGEGEQYF
CDR3 DNA: TGTGCCAGCAGCCAAGTACAGGGGGAAGGGGAGCAGTACTTC
J gene: TRBJ2-7
V gene: TRBV5-4
clone size: NA
D gene: TRBD1

CDR3 protein: CASSVEVGGHGDTQYF
CDR3 DNA: TGTGCCAGCAGCGTAGAGGTGGGGGGGCATGGAGATACGCAGTATTTT
J gene: TRBJ2-3
V gene: TRBV9
clone size: NA
D gene: NA

CDR3 protein: CASSPSWTSGRVEQFF
CDR3 DNA: TGCGCCAGCAGCCCATCCTGGACTAGCGGGAGAGTAGAGCAGTTCTTC
J gene: TRBJ2-1
V gene: TRBV5-1
clone size: NA
D gene: TRBD2

CDR3 protein: CASSMTRGNTEAFF
CDR3 DNA: TGTGCCAGCAGCATGACTAGGGGGAACACTGAAGCTTTCTTT
J gene: TRBJ1-1
V gene: TRBV14
clone size: NA
D gene: NA

CDR3 protein: CASSLEGALLNTEAFF
CDR3 DNA: TGTGCCAGCAGCTTAGAAGGGGCCCTACTGAACACTGAAGCTTTCTTT
J gene: TRBJ1-1
V gene: TRBV7-8
clone size: NA
D gene: NA

CDR3 protein: CASSEAVTLLEEKLFF
CDR3 DNA: TGTGCCAGCAGTGAAGCGGTGACCCTCCTGGAGGAAAAACTGTTTTTT
J gene: TRBJ1-4
V gene: TRBV6-1
clone size: NA
D gene: NA

CDR3 protein: CASSLGDRVTEAFF
CDR3 DNA: TGTGCCAGCAGCTTAGGGGACAGGGTTACTGAAGCTTTCTTT
J gene: TRBJ1-1
V gene: TRBV7-8
clone size: NA
D gene: TRBD1